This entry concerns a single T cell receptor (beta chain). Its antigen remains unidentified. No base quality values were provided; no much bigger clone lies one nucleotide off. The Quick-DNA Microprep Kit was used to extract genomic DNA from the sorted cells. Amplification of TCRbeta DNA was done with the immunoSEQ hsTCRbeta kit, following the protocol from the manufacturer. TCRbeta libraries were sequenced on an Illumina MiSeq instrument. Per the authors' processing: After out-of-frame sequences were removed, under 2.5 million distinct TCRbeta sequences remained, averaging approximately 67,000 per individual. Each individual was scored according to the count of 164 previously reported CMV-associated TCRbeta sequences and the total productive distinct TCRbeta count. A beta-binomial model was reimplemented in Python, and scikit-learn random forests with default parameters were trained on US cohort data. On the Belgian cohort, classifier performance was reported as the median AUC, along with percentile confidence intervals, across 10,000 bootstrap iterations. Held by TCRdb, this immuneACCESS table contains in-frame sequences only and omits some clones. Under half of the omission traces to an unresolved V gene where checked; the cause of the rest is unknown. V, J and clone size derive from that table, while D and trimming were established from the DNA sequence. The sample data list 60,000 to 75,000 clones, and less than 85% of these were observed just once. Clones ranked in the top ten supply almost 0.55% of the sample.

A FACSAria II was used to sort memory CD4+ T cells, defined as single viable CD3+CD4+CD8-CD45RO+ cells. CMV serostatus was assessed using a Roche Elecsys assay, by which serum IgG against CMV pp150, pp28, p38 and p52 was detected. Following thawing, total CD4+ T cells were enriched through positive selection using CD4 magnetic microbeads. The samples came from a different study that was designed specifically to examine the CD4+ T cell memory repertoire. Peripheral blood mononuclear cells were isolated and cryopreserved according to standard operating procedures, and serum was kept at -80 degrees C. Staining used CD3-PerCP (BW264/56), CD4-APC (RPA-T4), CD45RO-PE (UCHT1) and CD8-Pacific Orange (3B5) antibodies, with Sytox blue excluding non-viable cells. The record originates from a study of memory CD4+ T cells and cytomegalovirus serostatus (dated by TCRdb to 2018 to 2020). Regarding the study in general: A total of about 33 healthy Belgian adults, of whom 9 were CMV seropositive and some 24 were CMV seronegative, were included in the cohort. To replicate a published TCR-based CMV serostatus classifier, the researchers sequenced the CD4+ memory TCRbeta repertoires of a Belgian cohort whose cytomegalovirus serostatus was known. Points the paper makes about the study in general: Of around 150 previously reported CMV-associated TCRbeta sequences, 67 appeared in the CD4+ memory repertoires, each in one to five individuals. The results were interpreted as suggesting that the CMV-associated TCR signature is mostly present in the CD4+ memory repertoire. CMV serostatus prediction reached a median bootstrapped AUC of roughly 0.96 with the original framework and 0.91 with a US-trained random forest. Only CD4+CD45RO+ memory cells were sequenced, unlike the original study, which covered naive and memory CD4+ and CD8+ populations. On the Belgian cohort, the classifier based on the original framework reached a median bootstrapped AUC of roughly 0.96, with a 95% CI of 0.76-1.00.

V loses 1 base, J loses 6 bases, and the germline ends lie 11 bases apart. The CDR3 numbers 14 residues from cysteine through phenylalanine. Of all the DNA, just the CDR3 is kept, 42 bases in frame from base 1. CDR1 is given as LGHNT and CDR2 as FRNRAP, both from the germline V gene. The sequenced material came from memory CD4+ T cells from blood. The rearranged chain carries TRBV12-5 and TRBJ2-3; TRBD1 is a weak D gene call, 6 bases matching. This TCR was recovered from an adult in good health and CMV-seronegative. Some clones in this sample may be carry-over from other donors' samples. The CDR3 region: CASGLGGGSDTQYF. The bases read TGTGCTAGTGGTTTGGGAGGGGGATCCGATACGCAGTATTTT.